This T cell receptor (beta chain) came from a study of blood T cell repertoires in COVID-19. The germline CDR1 and CDR2 sequences are MDHEN and SYDVKM. The J segment lost 7 bases and the V segment lost 6 bases, leaving 6 bases of the junction unmatched. This CDR3 has 14 amino acids. Some clones are missing from TCRdb's copy, which holds only in-frame ones; the method was immunoSEQ multiplex PCR. The data hold roughly 230,000 clones, with around 83% observed a single time. The TCR comes from a woman in her forties or fifties with acute or convalescent COVID-19. Sequences were obtained from peripheral blood. The rearrangement uses TRBV28 and TRBJ1-5, with 10 nucleotides matching TRBD1. The CDR3 nucleotides read TGTGCCAGCAGCCAACCGGGACAGGGGCAGCCCCAGCATTTT. It codes for CASSQPGQGQPQHF.